This T cell receptor beta chain stems from a study of cytomegalovirus exposure and HLA in healthy donors. The overall study: Samples from HLA-typed donors yielded approximately 80 million unique TCRs in an early data release.

General study findings and limits: Most observed TCR sequences were rare, whereas some public TCRs were detected in many donors. V- and J-gene trimming of TCR beta was linked (in a later analysis) to a missense DCLRE1C variant. In a later analysis, an Asian-associated ancestry cluster reportedly showed fewer N-insertions than the approximately 700-donor mean.

CDR3 length: 15 amino acids. The junction had 7 bases not matched to a gene; V was cut back by 5 bases and J by 3 bases. CDR1 KGHSH and CDR2 LQKENI come from the germline V gene. This clone was counted once. The antigen is unknown. The PCR made use of 60 Vbeta and 13 Jbeta primers. Generated by immunoSEQ multiplex PCR, the TCRdb table keeps only in-frame clones and is missing some. The table has a few hundred thousand clones, around 81% seen once. Sequencing was performed on PBMCs. The chain carries TRBV18 and TRBJ2-7; 10 bases agree with TRBD1. The clonotype originates from a woman in her sixties or seventies in good health and CMV-seropositive. CDR3 nucleotides: TGTGCCAGCTCATCTCCGGGACAGGGGAACTACGAGCAGTACTTC. Translated, it gives CASSSPGQGNYEQYF.